The 7 T cell receptor beta chains listed next were all sequenced from one sample in a study of long-term antiretroviral therapy in people with HIV. immunoSEQ v3.0 was run at survey level. Using immunoSEQ multiplex PCR, the repertoire was profiled, and TCRdb retains in-frame clones only, with some absent. The profile shows 25,000 to 30,000 clones, over 80% of them singletons. Sequenced here: unsorted PBMCs, sampled 2.7 to 2.9 years after starting antiretroviral therapy. These receptors all stem from a man aged 25 to 40 with HIV.

The chain couples TRBV6-4 to TRBJ2-1; no reliable D call. This CDR3 is built from 16 residues. The germline gives CDR1 MRHNA, CDR2 SNTAGT. V was pared by 0 bases and J by 6 bases, with 15 bases between. CDR3 loop: CASSDSGRPYGNEQFF. The CDR3 DNA reads as TGTGCCAGCAGTGACTCGGGTAGGCCCTATGGCAATGAGCAGTTCTTC.

CDR3 protein: CASMGGAEGGYTF. The CDR3 nucleotides read TGTGCCAGCATGGGAGGGGCTGAAGGTGGCTACACCTTC. The chain recombines TRBV2 with TRBJ1-2, with TRBD1 as a possible D gene (5 bases). Germline CDR1 SNHLY, CDR2 FYNNEI. The CDR3 runs 13 residues. The V and J ends lost 7 bases and 7 bases respectively, with 16 bases between them.

The V and J genes are TRBV7-3 and TRBJ2-5; 11 bases map to TRBD2. Germline CDR1 and CDR2: SGHTA and FQGTGA. The CDR3 spans 18 residues. V gave up 1 base and J gave up 5 bases; unmatched junction bases: 12. The CDR3 reads CASSLNRPTSGGGETQYF. The CDR3 nucleotides are TGTGCCAGCAGCTTAAACCGACCTACTAGCGGGGGTGGTGAGACCCAGTACTTC. Using reference TRBV7-3 and TRBJ2-5 for the parts outside the CDR3, the full variable domain is GAGVSQTPSNKVTEKGKYVELRCDPISGHTALYWYRQSLGQGPEFLIYFQGTGAADDSGLPNDRFFAVRPEGSVSTLKIQRTERGDSAVYLCASSLNRPTSGGGETQYFGPGTRLLVL.

This rearrangement joins TRBV30 to TRBJ1-5, with a weak D call TRBD1 (5 bases). Germline CDR1 GTSNPN, CDR2 SVGIG (reference sequence). The CDR3 runs 15 residues. Trimming took off 0 bases at V and 3 bases at J, with 12 bases between the two ends. The CDR3 region is CAWSVLGRPNQPQHF. In nucleotides, the CDR3 is TGTGCCTGGAGTGTACTGGGGCGGCCCAATCAGCCCCAGCATTTT.

Only one count was recorded for this clone. V usage is TRBV28 and J usage is TRBJ1-5, with 7 bases fitting TRBD1. Trimming at V came to 7 bases and at J to 8 bases, leaving 5 bases not matched to a gene. The CDR3 has 12 amino acids. The V gene's germline CDR1 is MDHEN and CDR2 SYDVKM. The CDR3 DNA is TGTGCCAGCATACAGGGGAGAGAGCCCCAGCATTTT. This gives the protein CASIQGREPQHF.

The chain has TRBV5-4 and TRBJ2-3; D possibly uses TRBD1 or TRBD2 (5 bases each). There are 15 residues in the CDR3. V gave up 4 bases and J gave up 3 bases, with 15 bases separating them. CDR1 is SGHNT and CDR2 is YYREEE in the germline V gene (reference sequence). The CDR3, as DNA: TGTGCCAGCAGCGAACTCCGGGACGGAACAGATACGCAGTATTTT. Protein product: CASSELRDGTDTQYF.

The V call is TRBV5-1, the J call TRBJ2-3; maybe TRBD2 (5 bases). V was trimmed by 4 bases and J by 0 bases, leaving 18 bases between them. Germline CDR1 reads SGHRS; CDR2 reads YFSETQ. The CDR3 runs 17 residues. This chain's CDR3 is CASSSGLVGTSTDTQYF. The DNA of the CDR3 is TGCGCCAGCAGCAGTGGACTGGTGGGTACTAGCACAGATACGCAGTATTTT.